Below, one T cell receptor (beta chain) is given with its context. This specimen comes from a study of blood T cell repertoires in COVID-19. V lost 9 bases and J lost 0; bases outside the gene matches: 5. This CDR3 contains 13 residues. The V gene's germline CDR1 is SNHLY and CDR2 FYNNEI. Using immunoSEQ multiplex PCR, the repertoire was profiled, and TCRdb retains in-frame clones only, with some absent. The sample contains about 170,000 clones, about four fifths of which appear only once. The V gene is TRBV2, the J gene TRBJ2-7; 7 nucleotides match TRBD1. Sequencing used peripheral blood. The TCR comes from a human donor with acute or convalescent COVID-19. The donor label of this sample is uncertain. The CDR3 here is CASNRGASYEQYF. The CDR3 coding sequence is TGTGCCAGTAACAGGGGCGCCTCCTACGAGCAGTACTTC.